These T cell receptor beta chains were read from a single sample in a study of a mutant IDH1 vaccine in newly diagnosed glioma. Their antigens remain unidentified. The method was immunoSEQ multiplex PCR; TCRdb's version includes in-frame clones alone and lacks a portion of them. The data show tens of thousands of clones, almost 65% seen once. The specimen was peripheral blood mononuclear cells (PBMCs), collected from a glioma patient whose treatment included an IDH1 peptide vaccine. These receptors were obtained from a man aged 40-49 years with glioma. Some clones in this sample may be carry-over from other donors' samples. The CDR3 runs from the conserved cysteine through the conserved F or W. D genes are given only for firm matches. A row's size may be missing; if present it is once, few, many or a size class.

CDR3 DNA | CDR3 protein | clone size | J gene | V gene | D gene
TGTGCCTGGACTAGGGGGGGGTCCACCGGGGAGCTGTTTTTT | CAWTRGGSTGELFF | - | TRBJ2-2 | TRBV30 | -
TGTGCCAGCACCTATATGAGTGGCACTGAAGCTTTCTTT | CASTYMSGTEAFF | - | TRBJ1-1 | TRBV7-6 | -
TGTGCCATCAGGGGCACGGCCTACGAGCAGTACTTC | CAIRGTAYEQYF | - | TRBJ2-7 | TRBV10-3 | -
TGTGCCAGCAGCTTAGGGTCTGGCGCGCCCCAGCATTTT | CASSLGSGAPQHF | - | TRBJ1-5 | TRBV7-9 | -
TGTGCCAGCAGTTGGACAGGGTCCTACAATGAGCAGTTCTTC | CASSWTGSYNEQFF | - | TRBJ2-1 | TRBV2 | TRBD1
TGTGCCAGCAGTCGGGGGGGGCAAAGCTCCTACGAGCAGTACTTC | CASSRGGQSSYEQYF | once | TRBJ2-7 | TRBV28 | TRBD2
TGTGCCAGCACCCTGTCACGTGACAGGGGGCAAGAGACCCAGTACTTC | CASTLSRDRGQETQYF | - | TRBJ2-5 | TRBV2 | TRBD1
TGTGCCAGCAGTTTAAACCGGGCAGGGGTGAAAAAACTGTTTTTT | CASSLNRAGVKKLFF | - | TRBJ1-4 | TRBV7-8 | -
TGTGCCAGCAGCCCAATGGGACATCCAACTAATGAAAAACTGTTTTTT | CASSPMGHPTNEKLFF | few | TRBJ1-4 | TRBV7-9 | -
TGTGCCAGCAGCTTGGTCAGCCACAATCAGCCCCAGCATTTT | CASSLVSHNQPQHF | - | TRBJ1-5 | TRBV7-9 | -
TGTGCCAGCAGCAACCCCGGGGCGGGCTCCTACGAGCAGTACTTC | CASSNPGAGSYEQYF | - | TRBJ2-7 | TRBV6-6 | -
TGTGCCAGCAGCCTAGGCACAGGGAGTGGCTACACCTTC | CASSLGTGSGYTF | - | TRBJ1-2 | TRBV11-2 | -
TGTGCCAGCAGACAGGGGGGCTCCTACAATGAGCAGTTCTTC | CASRQGGSYNEQFF | once | TRBJ2-1 | TRBV6-1 | TRBD1
TGTGCCAGCAACCCGGATGGGGCAGATACGCAGTATTTT | CASNPDGADTQYF | once | TRBJ2-3 | TRBV9 | -
TGTGCCAGCAGCTCAACCGGGACACCTAGGAACACTGAAGCTTTCTTT | CASSSTGTPRNTEAFF | - | TRBJ1-1 | TRBV11-2 | -
TGTGCCAGCGGGGCCGGGACTAGCGGTGAGACCCAGTACTTC | CASGAGTSGETQYF | - | TRBJ2-5 | TRBV2 | TRBD2
TGTGCCAGCAGTCCAGACAGGGCTGGAGCTTTCTTT | CASSPDRAGAFF | - | TRBJ1-1 | TRBV6-5 | TRBD1
TGTGCCAGCAGTGTCCTGAACACTGAAGCTTTCTTT | CASSVLNTEAFF | - | TRBJ1-1 | TRBV2 | -
TGCGCCAGCAGCTTGGTAGCGGGGGGCAACACCGGGGAGCTGTTTTTT | CASSLVAGGNTGELFF | few | TRBJ2-2 | TRBV5-1 | TRBD2
TGTGCCAGCAGCGAGGCGCAGGGGAATGAAAAACTGTTTTTT | CASSEAQGNEKLFF | - | TRBJ1-4 | TRBV7-2 | -
TGTGCCAGCAGCTTGGGACTCGGCGCCTACGAGCAGTACTTC | CASSLGLGAYEQYF | - | TRBJ2-7 | TRBV5-4 | -
TGTGCCAGCAGCCCCGGACAGGGAATCTACGAGCAGTACTTC | CASSPGQGIYEQYF | few | TRBJ2-7 | TRBV5-8 | TRBD1
TGTGCCAGCAGGCCGGGACGGCGAACTAATTCACCCCTCCACTTT | CASRPGRRTNSPLHF | - | TRBJ1-6 | TRBV27 | -
TGTGCCAGCAGGGGGTCAGGGGCCATCAAAGCTGAAGCTTTCTTT | CASRGSGAIKAEAFF | - | TRBJ1-1 | TRBV7-8 | -
TGCGCCAGCAGCTTCCCCTCCTCCACAGATACGCAGTATTTT | CASSFPSSTDTQYF | - | TRBJ2-3 | TRBV5-1 | -
TGTGCCAGTAGTATAGGCGGTAGGAGTGAAGCTTTCTTT | CASSIGGRSEAFF | few | TRBJ1-1 | TRBV19 | -